The T cell receptor (beta chain) under discussion was sequenced for a study of siplizumab effects on memory and regulatory T cells. Study results and limitations: Naive-or-memory phenotypes were unassignable for roughly 75-97% of proliferating CD4+ or CD8+ clones.

About this clone: As yet, its antigen is unknown.

The CDR3 contains 16 residues. CDR1 SEHNR and CDR2 FQNEAQ come from the germline V gene (reference sequence). Trimming left V 5 bases short and J 0 bases short, with 14 bases between. Clones were sequenced by immunoSEQ multiplex PCR, and TCRdb holds only the in-frame ones, with some missing. The sample consists of some 100,000 clones, roughly 94% of them appearing once. The sequencing input was non-Treg CD4+ T cells sorted from blood. The chain combines TRBV7-9 with TRBJ2-1, with unresolved D. The receptor was derived from a human donor in good health. The CDR3 region has the DNA TGTGCCAGCAGCCAGCCCCTCGTTAGCTCCTACAATGAGCAGTTCTTC. This translates into CASSQPLVSSYNEQFF.